Here is one TCR beta chain with its context. In the original analysis: Scientists estimated how many nucleated cells there were by amplifying reference gene primers. Only in-frame clones appear in the TCRdb table, and some are missing; sequencing was by immunoSEQ multiplex PCR. For V, J and clone size, that table is used; D and trimming come from the DNA. This repertoire shows nearly 200,000 clones, 70% to 90% found once; its top ten account for 5% to 7.5%. The CDR3 loop spans 16 amino acids. Unmatched junction bases numbered 6, after V lost 1 base and J lost 4 bases. Looked up from germline, CDR1 is SGDLS and CDR2 is YYNGEE. This sample is part of a study of blood T cell repertoires in COVID-19. On the study more broadly: Sample material is recorded as cDNA or gDNA derived from T cells, B-cell-depleted T cells, or PBMCs.

This sequence originates from a woman aged 40-49 years who had recovered from COVID-19. V and J are TRBV9 and TRBJ2-2, with TRBD2 identical over 8 bases. Sequencing was performed on peripheral blood. The CDR3 DNA reads as TGTGCCAGCAGCGTAACAGCGGGAGCGGGCACCGGGGAGCTGTTTTTT. Its protein is CASSVTAGAGTGELFF. The full variable domain, completed using reference TRBV9 and TRBJ2-2, is DSGVTQTPKHLITATGQRVTLRCSPRSGDLSVYWYQQSLDQGLQFLIQYYNGEERAKGNILERFSAQQFPDLHSELNLSSLELGDSALYFCASSVTAGAGTGELFFGEGSRLTVL.